This T cell receptor beta chain was identified in a study of blood T cell repertoires in COVID-19 (dated by TCRdb to the early 2020s). At the level of the whole study: Samples covering the acute and convalescent phases of COVID-19 were provided by collaborators in the United States, Italy and Spain. The samples were drawn from the first 160 participants of the ongoing ImmuneRACE study and from over 950 subjects provided by 6 global collaborators. The repertoires were released in a freely available public database meant as a resource for research on the immune response to SARS-CoV-2. The material from the prospective study consisted of cDNA or gDNA derived from T cells, B-cell-depleted T cells, or PBMCs. Where available, HLA class I and class II types were obtained from metadata supplied by the sample provider rather than from assay-based typing. Nearly every sample came with metadata listing a de-identified subject ID, COVID-19 status, age in years and sex. Deeply sampled blood TCRbeta repertoires from subjects exposed to, actively infected with, or recovered from COVID-19 were included in the dataset.

TCRbeta CDR3 regions were amplified from genomic DNA using the immunoSEQ Assay, a bias-controlled multiplex PCR. For the original study's pipeline: Within the assay, amplification of reference gene primers was used to estimate how many nucleated cells each sample contained. To quantify the absolute abundance of each unique TCRbeta CDR3 rearrangement, sequence reads were collapsed and filtered. For each sample, productive Simpson clonality was calculated as the square root of Simpson's diversity index across productive rearrangements. In TCRdb, the immuneACCESS table is reduced to in-frame sequences with V and J assigned. These tables do not hold every clone; where another copy was compared, an unresolved V gene accounts for under half, and the others remain unexplained. That table is the source of V, J and clone size, and D and trimming were worked out from the DNA. Counted in this sample were tens of thousands of clones; about 80% of them appeared once. The ten largest clones take up roughly 5.6% of the sample.

The collaborating institutions used their own protocols to collect whole blood in K2EDTA tubes. For TCRbeta analysis, collaborator samples were shipped as frozen whole blood, as isolated PBMCs, or as DNA extracted from either sample type. As concerns this clone: This receptor's antigen is unknown. Nothing much larger sits one base from this clone, and base qualities are not available.

Here is what the overall study found, with its caveats: Clinical and demographic metadata were provided uncurated, with the amount varying by source and participant.

According to the germline V gene (reference sequence), CDR1 reads LNHDA and CDR2 reads SQIVND. Compared with germline, V lacks 5 bases and J lacks 3 bases; bases without a gene match: 9. The CDR3 numbers 15 residues from cysteine through phenylalanine. Only CDR3 DNA remains: 45 bases, in frame from the first base. The rearranged segments are TRBV19 and TRBJ2-7; TRBD1 matches 8 bases in the middle. Sequenced sample: peripheral blood. This clonotype originated in a man in his forties or fifties with active or convalescent COVID-19. The CDR3 protein sequence reads: CASSVAGTGYYEQYF. The bases are TGTGCCAGTAGTGTCGCCGGGACAGGCTACTACGAGCAGTACTTC.